This TCR beta chain was recorded in a study of cytomegalovirus exposure and HLA in healthy donors. In germline, CDR1 is MDHEN, CDR2 SYDVKM. V was shortened by 8 bases and J by 0 bases, with 8 bases between the two germline ends. The CDR3 sequence is 14 residues long. TCRdb's table, derived via immunoSEQ multiplex PCR, lists solely in-frame clones and lacks some. This sample has about 250,000 clones; approximately 87% occur once, and the top ten carry about 2.8%. This clone was seen only once. Its specificity is not known. Findings and caveats of the study: TCR beta chains numbering roughly 150 were designated cytomegalovirus-associated. Later, an analysis found that TCR clusters from the first cohort tended to co-occur in the 130 or so validation repertoires. Reports credit the classifier with highly specific, highly sensitive diagnosis of cytomegalovirus status.

The sequence came from a man younger than 30 in good health and CMV-seronegative. The chain is built from TRBV28 and TRBJ1-6, with D unclear. What was sequenced was PBMCs. The CDR3 spells CASHPSSYNSPLHF. CDR3 nucleotides: TGTGCCAGCCACCCGAGCTCCTATAATTCACCCCTCCACTTT.